This T cell receptor beta chain was retrieved from a study of control samples from healthy donors and cancer patients. TCRdb's copy holds only in-frame clones and misses some; the assay was immunoSEQ multiplex PCR. The sample shows fewer than 150,000 clones, approximately 90% of them seen only once. V was pared by 3 bases and J by 2 bases, with 6 bases of the junction left unmatched. The CDR3 covers 15 residues. Germline loops: CDR1 MNHNS, CDR2 SASEGT. The rearrangement links TRBV6-1 to TRBJ2-5; TRBD1 matches at 7 bases. The sequence was collected from a man between 18 and 29 years old in good health. The sequenced sample consisted of blood. CDR3: CASSDLTGPQETQYF. Here the CDR3 DNA reads TGTGCCAGCAGTGACCTGACAGGGCCACAAGAGACCCAGTACTTC.